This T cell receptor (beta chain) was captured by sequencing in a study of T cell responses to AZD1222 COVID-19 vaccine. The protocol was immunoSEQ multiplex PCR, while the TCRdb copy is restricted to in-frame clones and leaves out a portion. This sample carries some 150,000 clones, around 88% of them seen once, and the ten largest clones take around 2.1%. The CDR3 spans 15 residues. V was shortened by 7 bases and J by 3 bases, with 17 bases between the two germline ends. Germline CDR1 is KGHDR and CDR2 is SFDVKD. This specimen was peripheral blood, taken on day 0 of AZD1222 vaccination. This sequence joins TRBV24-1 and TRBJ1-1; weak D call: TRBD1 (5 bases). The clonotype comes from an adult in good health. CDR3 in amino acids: CATRSPRQGDTEAFF. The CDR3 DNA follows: TGTGCCACCAGATCACCCCGACAAGGGGACACTGAAGCTTTCTTT.